This record looks at one T cell receptor (beta chain) sequence and its context. As the CDR3 is not closed by the conserved phenylalanine or tryptophan, this likely results from a read error. No DNA is shown, since the ends of the CDR3 on it are uncertain; the CDR3 is the one TCRdb lists. Germline V gene lookup returns CDR1 KGHDR and CDR2 SFDVKD. The CDR3 numbers 9 amino acids, ends counted. The entry originates in a study of T cells in Graves' hyperthyroidism and ophthalmopathy. TCR beta CDR3 region amplification was performed from RNA transcripts. A set of HTBI primers served as the primers for a first-round RT-PCR of the TCR CDR3. Each CDR3 protein is one row after TCRdb ran MiXCR on the multiplex PCR reads. The sample has hundreds of thousands of distinct CDR3 sequences; about two fifths are singletons.

Sequencing was done on a sample of blood. The chain links TRBV24-1 to TRBJ2-5. The source of this sequence is a man younger than 30 with Graves' hyperthyroidism. The CDR3 sequence: CATSDPRTA.